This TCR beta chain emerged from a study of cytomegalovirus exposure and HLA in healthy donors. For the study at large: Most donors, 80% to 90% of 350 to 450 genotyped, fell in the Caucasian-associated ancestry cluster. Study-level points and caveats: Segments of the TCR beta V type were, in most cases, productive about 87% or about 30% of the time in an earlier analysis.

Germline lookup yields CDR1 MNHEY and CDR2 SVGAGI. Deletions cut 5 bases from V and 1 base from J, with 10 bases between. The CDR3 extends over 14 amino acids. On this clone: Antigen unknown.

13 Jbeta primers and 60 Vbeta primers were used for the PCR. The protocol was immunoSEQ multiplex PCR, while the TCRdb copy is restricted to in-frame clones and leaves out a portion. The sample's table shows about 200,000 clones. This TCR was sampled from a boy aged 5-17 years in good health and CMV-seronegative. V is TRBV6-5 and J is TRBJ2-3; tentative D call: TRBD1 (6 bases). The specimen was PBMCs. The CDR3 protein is CASSGGSGTDTQYF. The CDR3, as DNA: TGTGCCAGCAGTGGGGGCTCAGGCACAGATACGCAGTATTTT.